Sequencing of this T cell receptor beta chain was carried out in a study of shared clonotypes between healthy human individuals. Within Nashville, Tennessee resided all donors, each a Caucasian adult. Per the germline V gene, CDR1 is LNHNV and CDR2 is YYDKDF (reference sequence). The CDR3 has 15 residues. V dropped 3 bases and J dropped 7; count of bases not matched to a gene: 9. At the deep level, the assay was run. TCRdb keeps only in-frame clones here, not all; method: immunoSEQ multiplex PCR. This table has roughly 1,000,000 clones, about 84% appearing once. The sample comprised memory CD4+ T cells from PBMCs. Regarding subset: CD45RA-negative fraction. J is TRBJ2-7 and V is TRBV15; 10 nucleotides line up with TRBD1. The clonotype was recovered from a man aged 18 to 35 in good health. Some clones in this sample may be carry-over from other donors' samples. This CDR3 reads CATSRPGTGAQEQYF. In DNA form, the CDR3 reads TGTGCCACCAGCAGGCCCGGGACAGGGGCCCAGGAGCAGTACTTC.